Below are 18 T cell receptor beta chains sequenced from a single sample in a study of cytomegalovirus exposure and HLA in healthy donors. The PCR was carried out with 60 Vbeta primers and 13 Jbeta primers. TCRdb keeps only in-frame clones here, not all; method: immunoSEQ multiplex PCR. The sample carries 110,000 or so clones, 77% recorded once. The sequenced sample consisted of PBMCs. Source of these receptors: a middle-aged woman in good health and CMV-seropositive.

The chain uses TRBV9 and TRBJ1-6, with D unresolved. The CDR3 is made up of 14 amino acids. The ends were cut back, 4 bases at V and 12 bases at J, with 17 bases in the middle. From germline, CDR1 is SGDLS and CDR2 YYNGEE. The CDR3 coding sequence is TGTGCCAGCAGCCAGACGGGAACTTCGGAACCCCTCCACTTT. Its translation is CASSQTGTSEPLHF.

The rearrangement uses TRBV25-1 and TRBJ1-4; D is ambiguous. CDR3 length equals 14 residues. Deletions cut 2 bases from V and 5 bases from J, with 9 bases between. Per germline, CDR1 MGHDK and CDR2 SYGVNS. The CDR3 sequence: CASSEGGLNEKLFF. The CDR3 region has the DNA TGTGCCAGCAGTGAAGGAGGCCTCAATGAAAAACTGTTTTTT.

This CDR3 is CASSRLAGGLDTQYF. DNA for the CDR3: TGTGCCAGCAGCAGACTAGCGGGGGGTTTAGATACGCAGTATTTT. J is TRBJ2-3 and V is TRBV27; 13 nucleotides align to TRBD2. The length of the CDR3 is 15 residues. Trimming cost V 6 bases and J 5 bases; bases outside gene matches: 5. Germline V gives CDR1 MNHEY, CDR2 SMNVEV (reference sequence).

The gene calls are TRBV19 and TRBJ1-2, with D tentatively TRBD1 (6 bases). The ends were cut back, 3 bases at V and 3 bases at J, with 17 bases in the middle. The CDR3 spans 16 residues. Germline V gene lookup returns CDR1 LNHDA and CDR2 SQIVND (reference sequence). For the CDR3, the DNA is TGTGCCAGTAGTATCAACACAGGGTTTGTTGACTATGGCTACACCTTC. Protein: CASSINTGFVDYGYTF.

The chain couples TRBV2 to TRBJ1-1; D not resolved. The ends were cut back, 6 bases at V and 0 bases at J, with 11 bases in the middle. The CDR3 runs to 14 residues. Germline-derived CDR1 and CDR2 are SNHLY and FYNNEI. For the CDR3, the DNA is TGTGCCAGCAGCCGAATCCTAATGAACACTGAAGCTTTCTTT. Its protein is CASSRILMNTEAFF.

The V and J genes are TRBV5-1 and TRBJ2-7; a weak D match, TRBD2 (5 bases). In germline, CDR1 is SGHRS, CDR2 YFSETQ. The CDR3 spans 14 residues. V lost 1 base to trimming and J lost 4 bases, with 12 bases between them. The CDR3 region is CASSLSGGLYEQYF. In DNA form, the CDR3 reads TGCGCCAGCAGCTTGAGCGGAGGATTATACGAGCAGTACTTC.

CDR3 region: CATSRGGAGGTQETQYF. The CDR3 bases are TGTGCCACCAGCAGAGGTGGGGCGGGGGGTACCCAAGAGACCCAGTACTTC. This chain links TRBV15 with TRBJ2-5, with 8 bases identical to TRBD2. CDR3 length: 17 amino acids. Unmatched junction bases numbered 8, after V lost 1 base and J lost 1 base. Per the germline V gene, CDR1 is LNHNV and CDR2 is YYDKDF (reference sequence).

The rearrangement links TRBV6-1 to TRBJ2-7; TRBD2 might be the D (7 bases). This CDR3 is 17 amino acids long. Germline-derived CDR1 and CDR2 are MNHNS and SASEGT. V lost 4 bases and J lost 2, with 21 bases in between. In DNA, the CDR3 is TGTGCCAGCAGTGGCCTAGGGGGAGGGCCGAGTACCTACGAGCAGTACTTC. Protein product: CASSGLGGGPSTYEQYF.

The chain recombines TRBV5-5 with TRBJ2-7, with TRBD1 as a possible D gene (8 bases). Germline values: CDR1 SGHKS, CDR2 YYEKEE (reference sequence). CDR3 length: 14 amino acids. The V gene lost 0 bases and the J gene lost 6 bases, with 13 bases spanning the gap. CDR3 sequence: CASSLDGGTGEQYF. CDR3 sequence (DNA): TGTGCCAGCAGCTTGGACGGGGGGACAGGCGAGCAGTACTTC.

The chain combines TRBV19 with TRBJ2-3; D ambiguous. The CDR3 spans 17 residues. From germline, CDR1 is LNHDA and CDR2 SQIVND (reference sequence). Trimming took 4 bases from V and 0 from J, leaving 17 bases between them. The CDR3 spells CASSTTSSVPSTDTQYF. CDR3 nucleotides: TGTGCCAGTAGTACAACCTCTTCAGTCCCTAGCACAGATACGCAGTATTTT.

The chain carries TRBV7-9 and TRBJ2-5, with D maybe TRBD1 (5 bases). Trimming shortened V by 5 bases and J by 2 bases, and 18 bases separated the two germline ends. The CDR3 extends over 16 amino acids. CDR1 is SEHNR and CDR2 is FQNEAQ in the germline V gene (reference sequence). The CDR3 nucleotides read TGTGCCAGCAGCAGCAGGGATTACGTGTGGCAAGAGACCCAGTACTTC. This codes for CASSSRDYVWQETQYF. Supplemented by reference TRBV7-9 and TRBJ2-5, the full variable domain reads DTGVSQNPRHKITKRGQNVTFRCDPISEHNRLYWYRQTLGQGPEFLTYFQNEAQLEKSRLLSDRFSAERPKGSFSTLEIQRTEQGDSAMYLCASSSRDYVWQETQYFGPGTRLLVL.

The gene calls are TRBV13 and TRBJ2-7; no reliable D call. Trimming pared 3 bases from V and 3 bases from J, leaving 3 bases between. Germline V lookup: CDR1 PRHDT, CDR2 FYEKMQ (reference sequence). There are 11 residues in the CDR3. As DNA, the CDR3 is TGTGCCAGCAGCTTTCTCTACGAGCAGTACTTC. Translation: CASSFLYEQYF.

This sequence joins TRBV19 and TRBJ1-2; the match to TRBD1 covers 8 bases. V gave up 7 bases and J gave up 2 bases; unmatched junction bases: 15. Germline-derived CDR1 and CDR2 are LNHDA and SQIVND (reference sequence). CDR3 length: 17 amino acids. The CDR3 sequence is CASTPQGAGHLNYGYTF. The DNA of the CDR3 is TGTGCCAGTACCCCCCAGGGGGCGGGACACCTCAACTATGGCTACACCTTC.

The V gene is TRBV7-9, the J gene TRBJ2-7; possible D gene TRBD2, 5 bases. Per the germline V gene, CDR1 is SEHNR and CDR2 is FQNEAQ (reference sequence). The V and J ends lost 5 bases and 2 bases respectively, with 10 bases between them. The CDR3 covers 13 residues. Written as DNA, the CDR3 is TGTGCCAGCAGCAGCGGTAACACCTACGAGCAGTACTTC. This translates into CASSSGNTYEQYF.

V usage is TRBV7-6 and J usage is TRBJ2-7, with D maybe TRBD1 (6 bases). The V and J ends lost 3 bases and 6 bases respectively, with 9 bases between them. The CDR3 extends over 12 amino acids. The germline gives CDR1 SGHVS, CDR2 FNYEAQ. The CDR3 DNA sequence: TGTGCCAGCAGCTTCCTAGGGGGCGAGCAGTACTTC. Encoded protein: CASSFLGGEQYF.

This clone was detected a few times. The chain carries TRBV7-8 and TRBJ1-1; 7 bases align to TRBD1. The CDR3 loop spans 15 amino acids. The V gene end was trimmed by 5 bases and the J gene end by 9 bases; junction bases not matched to a gene: 15. CDR1 and CDR2 from the germline V gene are SGHVS and FQNEAQ. This chain's CDR3 is CASSPRSVTGVKAFF. In nucleotides, the CDR3 is TGTGCCAGCAGCCCCCGGAGCGTCACAGGGGTGAAAGCTTTCTTT.

A few counts support this clone. The chain recombines TRBV28 with TRBJ1-3; 7 bases agree with TRBD1. This CDR3 contains 14 residues. Germline V gene sequence: CDR1 MDHEN, CDR2 SYDVKM. J lost 4 bases, V lost 0 bases, and 0 bases had no gene match. For the CDR3, the DNA is TGTGCCAGCAGTTTATGGGACAGGGGAAACACCATATATTTT. This translates into CASSLWDRGNTIYF.

CDR3 in DNA: TGTGCCAGCAGTGAAGCGACAGGGGGGCAGCCCCAGCATTTT. Translation: CASSEATGGQPQHF. V gene TRBV2 combines with J gene TRBJ1-5; 9 bases fit TRBD1. Germline trimming cut 0 bases from V and 7 bases from J; bases unmatched to any gene: 1. The CDR3 loop spans 14 amino acids. CDR1 is SNHLY, CDR2 FYNNEI, per germline. The variable domain in full, with the rest retrieved from reference TRBV2 and TRBJ1-5, is EPEVTQTPSHQVTQMGQEVILRCVPISNHLYFYWYRQILGQKVEFLVSFYNNEISEKSEIFDDQFSVERPDGSNFTLKIRSTKLEDSAMYFCASSEATGGQPQHFGDGTRLSIL.